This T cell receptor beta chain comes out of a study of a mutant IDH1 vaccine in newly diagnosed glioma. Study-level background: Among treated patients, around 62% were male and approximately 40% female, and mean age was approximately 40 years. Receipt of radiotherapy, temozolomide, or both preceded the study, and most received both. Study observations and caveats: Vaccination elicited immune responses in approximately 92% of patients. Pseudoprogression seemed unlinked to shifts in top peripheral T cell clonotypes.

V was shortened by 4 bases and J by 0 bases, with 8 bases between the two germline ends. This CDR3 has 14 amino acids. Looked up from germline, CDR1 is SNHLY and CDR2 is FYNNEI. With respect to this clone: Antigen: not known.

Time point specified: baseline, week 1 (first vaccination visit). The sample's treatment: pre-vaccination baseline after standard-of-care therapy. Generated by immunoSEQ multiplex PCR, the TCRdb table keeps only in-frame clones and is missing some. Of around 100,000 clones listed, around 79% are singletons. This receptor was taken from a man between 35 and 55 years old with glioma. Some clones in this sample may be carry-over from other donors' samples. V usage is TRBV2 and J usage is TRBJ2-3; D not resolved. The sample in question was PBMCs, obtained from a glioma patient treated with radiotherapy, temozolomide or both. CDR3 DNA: TGTGCCAGCAGTGGGGATACTAGCACAGATACGCAGTATTTT. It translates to CASSGDTSTDTQYF.